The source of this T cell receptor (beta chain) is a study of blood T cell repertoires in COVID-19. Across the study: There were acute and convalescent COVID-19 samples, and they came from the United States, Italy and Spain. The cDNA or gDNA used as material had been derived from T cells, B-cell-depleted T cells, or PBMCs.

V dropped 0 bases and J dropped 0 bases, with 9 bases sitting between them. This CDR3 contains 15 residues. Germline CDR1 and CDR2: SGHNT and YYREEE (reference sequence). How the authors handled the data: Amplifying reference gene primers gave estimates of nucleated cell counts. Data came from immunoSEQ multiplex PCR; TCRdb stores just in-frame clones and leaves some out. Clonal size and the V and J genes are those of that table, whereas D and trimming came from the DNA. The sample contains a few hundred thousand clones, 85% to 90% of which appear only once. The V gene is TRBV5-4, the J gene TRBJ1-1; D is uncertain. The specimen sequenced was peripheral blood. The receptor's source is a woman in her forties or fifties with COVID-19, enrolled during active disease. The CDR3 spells CASSLGPGLNTEAFF. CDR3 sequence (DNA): TGTGCCAGCAGCTTGGGGCCGGGTTTGAACACTGAAGCTTTCTTT.